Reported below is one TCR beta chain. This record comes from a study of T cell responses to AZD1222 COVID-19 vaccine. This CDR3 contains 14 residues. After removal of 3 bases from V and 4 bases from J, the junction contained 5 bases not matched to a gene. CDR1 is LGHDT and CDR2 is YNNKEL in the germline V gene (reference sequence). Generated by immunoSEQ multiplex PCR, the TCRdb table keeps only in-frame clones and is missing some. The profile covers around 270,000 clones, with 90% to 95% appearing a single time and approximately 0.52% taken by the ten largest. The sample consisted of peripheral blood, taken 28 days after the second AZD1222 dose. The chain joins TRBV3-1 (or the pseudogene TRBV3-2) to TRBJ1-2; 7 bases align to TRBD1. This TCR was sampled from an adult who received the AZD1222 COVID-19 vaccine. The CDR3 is CASSHSSGGYGYTF. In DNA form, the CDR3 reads TGTGCCAGCAGCCATTCCTCAGGGGGCTATGGCTACACCTTC.